This T cell receptor (beta chain) was obtained from a study of early T cells in non-severe SARS-CoV-2 infection (dated by TCRdb to about 2021). Notes on the research overall: Because TCR sequencing relied on bulk RNA taken from unsorted whole blood, pairing of alpha and beta chains was not possible. The paper as a whole reports these results and caveats: VDJdb matching was skewed toward anti-spike CD8 responses and likely underestimated virus-specific expansions, missing private and CD4 specificities.

This clonotype was recorded many times. Its binding antigen is unknown. No much larger clone is present one base from it, and per-base qualities are unavailable. Trimming removed 5 bases from V and 5 bases from J, leaving 17 bases between the germline ends. The CDR1 and CDR2 encoded by the germline V gene are SGHDT and YYEEEE. Spanning cysteine to phenylalanine, the CDR3 consists of 15 amino acids. The only DNA kept is the CDR3, 45 bases in frame from the first base. Library preparation used 5' RACE. The sequencer listed for this sample is NextSeq 500. The TCR library protocol attached unique molecular identifiers to individual cDNA molecules to correct for sequencing error and PCR bias. Sequencing covered both TCR alpha and beta chains, and within each sample the abundances of alpha and beta sequences were tightly co-correlated. As for how the authors treated the data: Decombinator V4 was used to annotate the V gene, J gene and CDR3 of the TCR sequences. Expanded TCRs were defined as changing significantly between any two time points under a Poisson model with p below 0.0001. Abundances of TCRs were expressed as counts per million after normalisation to the total number of TCRs sequenced in each sample. TRAV1-2 paired with TRAJ12, TRAJ20 or TRAJ33 defined MAIT TCRs, while TRAV10 paired with TRAJ18 defined iNKT TCRs. VDJdb, accessed on 1 November 2021, was searched for TCRs annotated for CMV, EBV and SARS-CoV-2, and TCRs annotated for more than one antigen were excluded. The public reads were quality trimmed at Q25 with fastp and then assembled into clones with MiXCR by TCRdb, keeping productive beta chains. CDR3 protein sequences are deduplicated, and each keeps its most common genes and DNA. The V and J calls were determined by TCRdb, not by the authors. The sample has 45,000 to 65,000 distinct CDR3 sequences on record, about 9.1% of them singletons. The biggest ten clones account for 4.2% of the sample.

The study was a case-control design nested within a healthcare worker cohort in London, UK, with weekly nasopharyngeal swab PCR tests and blood sampling. Between 23 and 31 March 2020, the week of the UK lockdown, healthcare workers were enrolled and then followed up weekly for as long as 16 weeks. This TCR was recovered from an adult who was a healthcare worker with PCR-confirmed SARS-CoV-2 infection or an uninfected control (not recorded which). Input material: whole blood. The V gene is TRBV5-6 and the J gene is TRBJ2-1; there is no confident call for the D gene. In nucleotide form, the sequence is TGTGCCAGCAGACCCTCGGTACAGAGACACAATGAGCAGTTCTTC. This encodes CASRPSVQRHNEQFF.